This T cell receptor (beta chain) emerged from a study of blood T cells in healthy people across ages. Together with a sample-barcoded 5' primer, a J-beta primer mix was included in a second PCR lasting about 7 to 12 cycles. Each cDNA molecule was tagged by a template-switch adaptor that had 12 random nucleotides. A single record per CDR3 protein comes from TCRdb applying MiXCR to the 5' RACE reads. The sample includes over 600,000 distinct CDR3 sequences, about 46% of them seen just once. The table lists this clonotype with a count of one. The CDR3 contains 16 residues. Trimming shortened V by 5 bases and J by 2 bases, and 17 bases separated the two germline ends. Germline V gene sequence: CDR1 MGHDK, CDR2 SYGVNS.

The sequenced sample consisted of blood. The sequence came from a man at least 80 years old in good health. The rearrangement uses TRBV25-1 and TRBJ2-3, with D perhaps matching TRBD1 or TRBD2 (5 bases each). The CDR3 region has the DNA TGTGCCAGCAGTACCAATCTGAGGGGTTACACAGATACGCAGTATTTT. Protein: CASSTNLRGYTDTQYF.